This T cell receptor beta chain stems from a study of T-cell memory formation after mild COVID-19. Broader study findings: The CD4+ clones that contracted clustered mainly within CM and EM, and the CD8+ clones concentrated in EMRA.

This CDR3 has 15 amino acids. Trimming removed 0 bases at V and 2 bases at J, with 11 bases between. Germline CDR1 SGHTA, CDR2 FQGNSA. On this clonotype itself: The antigen is unknown.

5'RACE primed at constant segments yielded TCR alpha and TCR beta cDNA libraries bearing sample barcodes and UMIs. One entry per CDR3 protein results from TCRdb running MiXCR on the 5' RACE reads. Among 250,000 to 300,000 distinct CDR3 sequences listed, 16% were seen once. Specimen: PBMCs or a T cell subset sorted from them (not recorded which). The V call is TRBV7-2, the J call TRBJ2-7; D uncertain. The sequence came from a man in his late teens or twenties who had mild COVID-19 (a few samples of this study predate the infection). Cell type and time point are not known. The CDR3 is CASSLAPWQAYEQYF. In DNA form, the CDR3 reads TGTGCCAGCAGCTTAGCGCCCTGGCAGGCCTACGAGCAGTACTTC.